The next 26 T cell receptor beta chains were all read from a single sample in a study of blood T cell repertoires in COVID-19. The data were produced by immunoSEQ multiplex PCR, yet TCRdb's version contains in-frame clones alone and is incomplete. The sample holds about 210,000 clones, about 83% seen once. The sample comprised peripheral blood. The origin of the receptors is a man in his fifties with active or convalescent COVID-19.

This sequence joins TRBV13 and TRBJ2-3; 14 bases match TRBD2. Germline V gene data show CDR1 as PRHDT and CDR2 as FYEKMQ (reference sequence). The V gene end was trimmed by 0 bases and the J gene end by 0 bases; junction bases not matched to a gene: 8. The CDR3 extends over 20 amino acids. CDR3 amino acids: CASSLGQGLAGEPSTDTQYF. The DNA for the CDR3 is TGTGCCAGCAGCTTAGGACAGGGACTAGCGGGGGAGCCTAGCACAGATACGCAGTATTTT.

This clone was observed a few times. The genes are TRBV19 and TRBJ1-2; no reliable D call. V shed 1 base and J shed 7 bases, with 7 bases lying between them. The CDR3 runs 12 residues. The V gene's germline CDR1 is LNHDA and CDR2 SQIVND (reference sequence). CDR3 DNA sequence: TGTGCCAGTAGTATAGCGGAGGCTGGCTACACCTTC. It translates to CASSIAEAGYTF.

The sample holds one count of this clone. V is TRBV11-2 and J is TRBJ1-4; 7 positions match TRBD1. This CDR3 region has 15 residues. Germline CDR1 is SGHAT and CDR2 is FQNNGV. V dropped 6 bases and J dropped 4; count of bases not matched to a gene: 8. The CDR3 DNA sequence: TGTGCCAGCAGGGAAAGGGGGCTTGGTAATGAAAAACTGTTTTTT. Amino acids: CASRERGLGNEKLFF.

This chain uses TRBV7-2 with TRBJ2-5; 9 bases fit TRBD1. The CDR3 length is 15 residues. Germline CDR1 SGHTA, CDR2 FQGNSA. J gave up 5 bases and V 1 base, and 5 bases lay outside the gene matches. CDR3: CASSLGGQGPETQYF. DNA for the CDR3: TGTGCCAGCAGCTTAGGGGGACAGGGTCCTGAGACCCAGTACTTC.

V gene TRBV24-1 combines with J gene TRBJ2-3, with a weak D call TRBD2 (5 bases). CDR3 length equals 13 residues. The V and J ends lost 4 bases and 14 bases respectively, with 18 bases between them. The germline V gene encodes CDR1 KGHDR and CDR2 SFDVKD. The chain's CDR3 is CATSEAASSRPYF. The CDR3, as DNA: TGTGCCACCAGTGAAGCTGCTAGCAGTCGTCCGTATTTT.

This chain joins TRBV2 and TRBJ2-2; 10 positions match TRBD1. This CDR3 has 16 amino acids. CDR1 SNHLY and CDR2 FYNNEI come from the germline V gene. The J segment lost 9 bases and the V segment lost 7 bases, leaving 14 bases of the junction unmatched. As DNA, the CDR3 is TGTGCCAGCATCCCCGCCCGGGACAGGGGCCCTAGGGAGCTGTTTTTT. Protein sequence: CASIPARDRGPRELFF.

This chain uses TRBV14 with TRBJ2-7; a possible D gene is TRBD2 (6 bases). This CDR3 has 12 residues. Germline CDR1 and CDR2: SGHDN and FVKESK. Trimming stripped 6 bases from V and 3 bases from J, with 9 bases between. CDR3 bases: TGTGCCAGCAGGCTCGGGGGCTACGAGCAGTACTTC. It translates to CASRLGGYEQYF.

This clone appeared a single time. The gene calls are TRBV6-6 and TRBJ1-1; D perhaps matches TRBD1 (5 bases). Germline V gives CDR1 MNHNY, CDR2 SVGAGI (reference sequence). The CDR3 length is 15 residues. Trimming pared 8 bases from V and 3 bases from J, leaving 19 bases between. This chain's CDR3 is CASETFPRGDTEAFF. CDR3 coding DNA: TGTGCCAGCGAGACATTTCCGCGGGGGGACACTGAAGCTTTCTTT.

This sequence joins TRBV6-5 and TRBJ2-5, with 8 nucleotides matching TRBD2. This CDR3 is 15 amino acids long. With V trimmed by 1 base and J by 6 bases, 7 bases remained unmatched. Germline CDR1 is MNHEY and CDR2 is SVGAGI. The CDR3 is CASSYFGLAEKTQYF. The CDR3 bases are TGTGCCAGCAGTTACTTCGGACTAGCAGAGAAGACCCAGTACTTC.

The rearrangement uses TRBV30 and TRBJ1-2, with D maybe TRBD1 (5 bases). Germline values: CDR1 GTSNPN, CDR2 SVGIG (reference sequence). The germline V and J ends were trimmed by 0 bases and 8 bases, with 13 bases remaining between them. The CDR3 covers 13 residues. CDR3 DNA: TGTGCCTGGAGTGTAGTCCCGCAGGGCGGCTACACCTTC. Its protein is CAWSVVPQGGYTF.

With respect to this clone: The junction differs from germline at one of its ends, possibly a read error. The chain combines TRBV6-5 with TRBJ1-6, with TRBD1 identical over 8 bases. CDR1 and CDR2 from the germline V gene are MNHEY and SVGAGI. The CDR3 totals 15 residues. CDR3 amino acids: CASSYSTGVDSALHF. CDR3 in DNA: TGTGCCAGCAGTTACTCGACAGGGGTGGATTCAGCCCTCCACTTT.

This chain connects TRBV4-1 to TRBJ1-4, with 7 bases matching TRBD1. J lost 8 bases, V lost 4 bases, and 4 bases had no gene match. This CDR3 region has 13 residues. Germline CDR1 reads MGHRA; CDR2 reads YSYEKL. CDR3 DNA sequence: TGCGCCAGCAGCCCAGGACAGGACGAAAAACTGTTTTTT. It encodes CASSPGQDEKLFF.

The V call is TRBV30, the J call TRBJ2-1, with 8 bases matching TRBD2. V dropped 1 base and J dropped 4; count of bases not matched to a gene: 9. The CDR3 loop spans 16 amino acids. Germline CDR1 reads GTSNPN; CDR2 reads SVGIG (reference sequence). Here the CDR3 reads CAWSAEGSGRYNEQFF. CDR3 nucleotides: TGTGCCTGGAGTGCCGAGGGGAGCGGGAGATACAATGAGCAGTTCTTC.

This chain links TRBV5-1 with TRBJ2-2, with 8 nucleotides matching TRBD2. J lost 3 bases, V lost 3 bases, and 13 bases had no gene match. This CDR3 spans 18 amino acids. Germline CDR1 reads SGHRS; CDR2 reads YFSETQ. The CDR3 is CASSSRPSGPTDTGELFF. CDR3 nucleotide sequence: TGCGCCAGCAGCTCGCGACCTAGCGGGCCGACTGACACCGGGGAGCTGTTTTTT.

The chain links TRBV15 to TRBJ1-2; TRBD1 matches at 11 bases. Germline V gives CDR1 LNHNV, CDR2 YYDKDF (reference sequence). This CDR3 spans 15 amino acids. J lost 8 bases, V lost 0 bases, and 5 bases had no gene match. The DNA of the CDR3 is TGTGCCACCAGCAGAGATTTGGACAGGGGGCGAGGCTACACCTTC. Its protein is CATSRDLDRGRGYTF.

The V gene is TRBV18, the J gene TRBJ1-3, with unresolved D. Germline V gives CDR1 KGHSH, CDR2 LQKENI. The CDR3 has 14 amino acids. The V gene lost 6 bases and the J gene lost 3 bases, with 12 bases spanning the gap. CDR3 residues: CASSPTKDGNTIYF. The CDR3 DNA reads as TGTGCCAGCTCCCCAACTAAGGATGGAAACACCATATATTTT. Full variable domain (remainder filled in from reference TRBV18 and TRBJ1-3): NAGVMQNPRHLVRRRGQEARLRCSPMKGHSHVYWYRQLPEEGLKFMVYLQKENIIDESGMPKERFSAEFPKEGPSILRIQQVVRGDSAAYFCASSPTKDGNTIYFGEGSWLTVV.

The chain has TRBV5-1 and TRBJ2-7, with 8 bases matching TRBD1. CDR3 length: 12 residues. V was pared by 4 bases and J by 4 bases, with 1 base of the junction left unmatched. Germline loops: CDR1 SGHRS, CDR2 YFSETQ. Here the CDR3 reads CASSTGGYEQYF. The CDR3 bases are TGCGCCAGCAGCACAGGGGGATACGAGCAGTACTTC.

The chain joins TRBV3-1 (or the pseudogene TRBV3-2) to TRBJ2-1; TRBD2 is a possible D gene (5 bases). Trimming cost V 2 bases and J 7 bases, with 12 bases left between them. The CDR3 extends over 14 amino acids. Germline values: CDR1 LGHDT, CDR2 YNNKEL (reference sequence). The CDR3 bases are TGTGCCAGCAGCCAATTCGGGAAGGGAAATGAGCAGTTCTTC. Translation: CASSQFGKGNEQFF.

The CDR3 loop reads CASRITRGSNQPQHF. CDR3 DNA sequence: TGTGCCAGCAGAATCACCAGGGGGAGCAATCAGCCCCAGCATTTT. V and J are TRBV6-6 and TRBJ1-5, with 7 positions matching TRBD1. This CDR3 spans 15 amino acids. The ends lost 6 bases at V and 1 base at J; junction bases unmatched: 6. Germline V gene data show CDR1 as MNHNY and CDR2 as SVGAGI (reference sequence).

Here the CDR3 DNA reads TGTGCCAGCAGAAAGGACAGGGGCGGGGAGACCCAGTACTTC. This codes for CASRKDRGGETQYF. This chain joins TRBV27 and TRBJ2-5; 9 bases match TRBD1. V lost 6 bases to trimming and J lost 5 bases; unmatched junction nucleotides: 7. The V gene's germline CDR1 is MNHEY and CDR2 SMNVEV (reference sequence). The CDR3 consists of 14 residues.

V is TRBV19 and J is TRBJ1-5; a weak D match, TRBD1 (5 bases). Germline CDR1 reads LNHDA; CDR2 reads SQIVND (reference sequence). The V end was cut by 5 bases, the J end by 7 bases, with 12 bases between. This CDR3 has 13 amino acids. The CDR3 region is CASSSQGGQPQHF. The CDR3 DNA follows: TGTGCCAGTAGTTCCCAGGGTGGCCAGCCCCAGCATTTT. Complete variable domain (other parts from reference TRBV19 and TRBJ1-5): DGGITQSPKYLFRKEGQNVTLSCEQNLNHDAMYWYRQDPGQGLRLIYYSQIVNDFQKGDIAEGYSVSREKKESFPLTVTSAQKNPTAFYLCASSSQGGQPQHFGDGTRLSIL.

Note on this clone: The junction differs from germline at one of its ends, possibly a read error. The genes are TRBV2 and TRBJ2-1, with 8 bases matching TRBD2. CDR3 length: 11 amino acids. Germline loops: CDR1 SNHLY, CDR2 FYNNEI. The CDR3 DNA sequence: TGTGCCAGCAGTGCCAGCGGGAGATGGGTCTTC. It translates to CASSASGRWVF.

The chain links TRBV30 to TRBJ1-1, with TRBD1 as a possible D gene (6 bases). The CDR3 covers 12 residues. Trimming removed 2 bases from V and 8 bases from J, with 12 bases in between. Germline V gene data show CDR1 as GTSNPN and CDR2 as SVGIG (reference sequence). The chain's CDR3 is CAWSPRGLEAFF. CDR3 bases: TGTGCCTGGAGTCCGAGGGGGTTGGAAGCTTTCTTT. The full variable domain, its missing parts supplied by reference TRBV30 and TRBJ1-1, is SQTIHQWPATLVQPVGSPLSLECTVEGTSNPNLYWYRQAAGRGLQLLFYSVGIGQISSEVPQNLSASRPQDRQFILSSKKLLLSDSGFYLCAWSPRGLEAFFGQGTRLTVV.

V usage is TRBV19 and J usage is TRBJ1-5, with a possible D match to TRBD1 (5 bases). The CDR3 consists of 14 residues. Trimming left V 5 bases short and J 4 bases short, with 12 bases between. Germline V gives CDR1 LNHDA, CDR2 SQIVND (reference sequence). CDR3 sequence reads: CASSGGRVNQPQHF. The CDR3 nucleotides are TGTGCCAGTAGTGGCGGCAGGGTAAATCAGCCCCAGCATTTT.

This rearrangement joins TRBV9 to TRBJ1-4; a possible D gene is TRBD1 (5 bases). V was pared by 4 bases and J by 0 bases, with 13 bases between. This CDR3 is 16 amino acids long. Germline V gene sequence: CDR1 SGDLS, CDR2 YYNGEE. DNA of the CDR3: TGTGCCAGCAGCCCTCGCGTGACAGCAACTAATGAAAAACTGTTTTTT. The encoded protein is CASSPRVTATNEKLFF.

This clone occurred a few times. The rearrangement uses TRBV19 and TRBJ2-1; TRBD2 aligns across 10 bases. Germline V lookup: CDR1 LNHDA, CDR2 SQIVND (reference sequence). V dropped 9 bases and J dropped 6; count of bases not matched to a gene: 14. The CDR3 totals 16 residues. In DNA, the CDR3 is TGTGCCAGCAGACCCCGTGGAGCGGGGGGGCTCAATGAGCAGTTCTTC. Encoded protein: CASRPRGAGGLNEQFF.